This TCR beta chain was recorded in a study of blood T cells in healthy people across ages. Turning to the study itself: Per every two T cells, about one barcoded beta molecule was captured by template switching.

Study conclusions and caveats: Estimates of total diversity, which came from one million sequenced T cells, were considered to be underestimates.

As concerns this clonotype: The antigen remains unidentified. Sequence at one end of the junction differs from germline and may be a read error.

Primers used in a second PCR of roughly 6 to 12 cycles were a sample-barcoded 5' primer and a J-beta primer mix. Every cDNA was tagged by a template-switch adaptor with 12 random nucleotides. Every sample returned 3 million or more CDR3-containing paired-end reads. TCRdb re-called the 5' RACE reads through MiXCR, storing one row per CDR3 protein. The repertoire consists of 1.5 million to 2 million distinct CDR3 sequences, with 30% to 35% occurring once and the leading ten covering about 10%. In germline, CDR1 is MNHNY, CDR2 SVGAGI (reference sequence). The CDR3 runs 14 residues. The receptor was isolated from a woman aged 25 to 45 in good health. This chain links TRBV6-6 with TRBJ2-4; D uncertain. Judging by the DNA end, TRBJ2-7 fits better; the J call may be wrong. Sequenced input: blood. CDR3 loop: CASRYSDPYYEQYF. The CDR3 nucleotides read TGTGCCAGCAGGTACTCGGACCCCTACTACGAGCAGTACTTC.